The next 32 T cell receptor beta chains were all read from a single sample in a study of T cell responses to AZD1222 COVID-19 vaccine. Profiling relied on immunoSEQ multiplex PCR, and the TCRdb table lists in-frame clones only, not all of them. Of some 150,000 clones in the sample, 75% to 95% were seen once. This specimen was peripheral blood, taken 28 days after the second AZD1222 dose. All receptors derive from an adult who received the AZD1222 COVID-19 vaccine.

This clone showed up just a few times. J is TRBJ1-2 and V is TRBV10-3; D is ambiguous. The CDR3 is 14 residues long. V lost 2 bases and J lost 4, with 11 bases in between. The germline V gene encodes CDR1 ENHRY and CDR2 SYGVKD. The CDR3 here is CAISEGPVGYGYTF. CDR3 DNA sequence: TGTGCCATCAGTGAGGGGCCGGTAGGCTATGGCTACACCTTC.

The rearrangement uses TRBV27 and TRBJ2-7; D perhaps matches TRBD2 (5 bases). V was pared by 0 bases and J by 7 bases, with 13 bases between. The CDR3 is 14 residues long. Germline-derived CDR1 and CDR2 are MNHEY and SMNVEV (reference sequence). This CDR3 reads CASSLSPRAREQYF. The CDR3 DNA sequence: TGTGCCAGCAGTTTATCGCCGAGGGCTCGAGAGCAGTACTTC.

Regarding this clone: Other DNA sequences within the sample encode an identical CDR3. This sequence joins TRBV30 and TRBJ1-1, with TRBD1 matching 7 bases. Germline CDR1 and CDR2: GTSNPN and SVGIG (reference sequence). The CDR3 is 12 residues long. The ends lost 5 bases at V and 1 base at J; junction bases unmatched: 1. DNA of the CDR3: TGTGCCTGGGGACAGGCGAACACTGAAGCTTTCTTT. This sequence encodes CAWGQANTEAFF.

The chain links TRBV10-3 to TRBJ1-5; D is undetermined. Germline CDR1 and CDR2: ENHRY and SYGVKD. V was shortened by 10 bases and J by 4 bases, with 11 bases between the two germline ends. The CDR3 loop spans 12 amino acids. The DNA for the CDR3 is TGTGCCACCCGGACCTCAAATCAGCCCCAGCATTTT. It yields the protein CATRTSNQPQHF.

The rearrangement joins TRBV5-1 to TRBJ2-3; 15 nucleotides match TRBD2. There are 20 residues in the CDR3. Germline V gene sequence: CDR1 SGHRS, CDR2 YFSETQ. V shed 4 bases and J 0 bases; nucleotides not matched to a gene: 12. The CDR3 protein is CASSNGLAGGGWSSTDTQYF. The CDR3 nucleotides read TGCGCCAGCAGCAACGGACTAGCGGGAGGGGGTTGGTCGAGCACAGATACGCAGTATTTT.

V is TRBV5-4 and J is TRBJ1-2; D is ambiguous. CDR1 SGHNT and CDR2 YYREEE come from the germline V gene (reference sequence). The CDR3 is 13 residues long. Deletions cut 3 bases from V and 3 bases from J, with 9 bases between. CDR3 amino acids: CASSSTDDYGYTF. Here the CDR3 DNA reads TGTGCCAGCAGCTCGACGGACGACTATGGCTACACCTTC.

The chain has TRBV6-5 and TRBJ2-7, with D possibly being TRBD2 (6 bases). This CDR3 is built from 16 residues. Germline-derived CDR1 and CDR2 are MNHEY and SVGAGI. V shed 0 bases and J shed 1 base, with 13 bases lying between them. The CDR3 loop reads CASSYSGGERSYEQYF. The CDR3 DNA reads as TGTGCCAGCAGTTACTCGGGGGGAGAAAGGTCCTACGAGCAGTACTTC.

This chain connects TRBV7-9 to TRBJ1-4, with D perhaps TRBD1 (5 bases). Looked up from germline, CDR1 is SEHNR and CDR2 is FQNEAQ (reference sequence). The CDR3 extends over 17 amino acids. V lost 1 base and J lost 0, with 12 bases in between. The CDR3 region is CASSLGMSTATNEKLFF. The DNA for the CDR3 is TGTGCCAGCAGCTTAGGGATGTCGACAGCAACTAATGAAAAACTGTTTTTT.

The chain recombines TRBV6-2 or TRBV6-3 with TRBJ1-1; 8 nucleotides align to TRBD1. The V gene end was trimmed by 2 bases and the J gene end by 1 base; junction bases not matched to a gene: 12. CDR1 and CDR2 (germline): MNHEY, SVGEGT. The CDR3 is made up of 18 amino acids. The CDR3 reads CASSYEGQAPRWNTEAFF. The CDR3 DNA reads as TGTGCCAGCAGTTACGAGGGACAGGCTCCCAGGTGGAACACTGAAGCTTTCTTT.

The CDR3 DNA follows: TGTGCCAGCTCGTCAGCGGAGGGTGAAGCTTTCTTT. Translated, it gives CASSSAEGEAFF. This chain uses TRBV2 with TRBJ1-1, with D uncertain. The CDR3 consists of 12 residues. Trimming took 8 bases from V and 7 from J, leaving 14 bases between them. Germline-derived CDR1 and CDR2 are SNHLY and FYNNEI.

The V and J genes are TRBV5-1 and TRBJ2-1, with TRBD2 matching 12 bases. The V and J ends lost 8 bases and 3 bases, in that order; junction bases with no gene match: 12. Germline values: CDR1 SGHRS, CDR2 YFSETQ. This CDR3 is 17 amino acids long. The CDR3 nucleotides are TGCGCCAGTGGGGCGACTAGCGGGGGTACAGACTACAATGAGCAGTTCTTC. It codes for CASGATSGGTDYNEQFF.

The chain is built from TRBV15 and TRBJ1-5, with 8 bases matching TRBD1. This CDR3 comprises 14 residues. V was pared by 5 bases and J by 6 bases, with 6 bases of the junction left unmatched. Per germline, CDR1 LNHNV and CDR2 YYDKDF (reference sequence). The chain's CDR3 is CATSGGTGSQPQHF. The DNA of the CDR3 is TGTGCCACCAGCGGGGGGACAGGCTCTCAGCCCCAGCATTTT.

This clone was recorded only once. The V and J genes are TRBV2 and TRBJ1-1; TRBD1 matches 7 bases. The CDR3 has 16 amino acids. Trimming removed 8 bases from V and 0 bases from J; junction bases left unmatched: 12. Germline CDR1 is SNHLY and CDR2 is FYNNEI. This CDR3 is CASLSPVGQLNTEAFF. The CDR3 region has the DNA TGTGCCAGCCTCAGCCCCGTGGGACAGCTGAACACTGAAGCTTTCTTT.

The chain recombines TRBV10-1 with TRBJ2-2; D is possibly TRBD2 (5 bases). The length of the CDR3 is 14 residues. Germline V gene lookup returns CDR1 WNHNN and CDR2 SYGVQD (reference sequence). V lost 8 bases and J lost 0, with 10 bases in between. As DNA, the CDR3 is TGCGCCAGCTCCGACGGGACGAACACCGGGGAGCTGTTTTTT. As protein: CASSDGTNTGELFF.

The chain uses TRBV14 and TRBJ2-3; a possible D gene is TRBD1 (6 bases). V dropped 4 bases and J dropped 3 bases, with 14 bases sitting between them. The CDR3 is 15 amino acids. Germline V gene sequence: CDR1 SGHDN, CDR2 FVKESK. CDR3 bases: TGTGCCAGCAGCCCCCAACAGGGAAGGACAGATACGCAGTATTTT. Translating it yields CASSPQQGRTDTQYF.

V gene TRBV10-3 combines with J gene TRBJ2-7; 8 bases match TRBD1. V lost 3 bases, J lost 5 bases, and 3 bases stayed unmatched. This CDR3 region has 13 residues. Germline CDR1 ENHRY, CDR2 SYGVKD. Here the CDR3 DNA reads TGTGCCATCAGTGATACGGACAGGGACGAGCAGTACTTC. It encodes CAISDTDRDEQYF.

The chain couples TRBV7-2 to TRBJ2-7; D gene unclear. The CDR3 sequence is 13 residues long. Germline V gene data show CDR1 as SGHTA and CDR2 as FQGNSA. V lost 8 bases and J 3 bases, leaving 14 bases between the germline ends. CDR3 in amino acids: CASSLGRHYEQYF. The CDR3 DNA is TGTGCCAGCTCCCTAGGGCGGCACTACGAGCAGTACTTC.

This clone was observed a handful of times. The CDR3 DNA follows: TGTGCCAGCAGCCACGACAGGGCGGGGGGTCAGCCCCAGCATTTT. Translated: CASSHDRAGGQPQHF. This chain uses TRBV7-8 with TRBJ1-5, with 7 nucleotides matching TRBD1. With 5 bases clipped from V and 6 bases from J, the junction kept 10 bases outside the gene matches. The CDR3 has 15 residues. Looked up from germline, CDR1 is SGHVS and CDR2 is FQNEAQ. Variable domain in full (rest from reference TRBV7-8 and TRBJ1-5): GAGVSQSPRYKVAKRGQDVALRCDPISGHVSLFWYQQALGQGPEFLTYFQNEAQLDKSGLPSDRFFAERPEGSVSTLKIQRTQQEDSAVYLCASSHDRAGGQPQHFGDGTRLSIL.

The chain carries TRBV6-4 and TRBJ2-1, with 9 bases aligning to TRBD2. With V trimmed by 4 bases and J by 6 bases, 10 bases remained unmatched. The CDR3 is 16 amino acids. The V gene's germline CDR1 is MRHNA and CDR2 SNTAGT. CDR3 nucleotides: TGTGCCAGCAGTGTGGCTAGCGGGATGGGGCCCAATGAGCAGTTCTTC. Translating it yields CASSVASGMGPNEQFF.

The chain is built from TRBV7-8 and TRBJ2-1; 14 bases match TRBD2. CDR1 and CDR2 (germline): SGHVS, FQNEAQ. There are 17 residues in the CDR3. V shed 5 bases and J 1 base; nucleotides not matched to a gene: 4. The CDR3 DNA sequence: TGTGCCAGCAGCCTTGGACTAGCGGGAGGATCCTACAATGAGCAGTTCTTC. Amino acids: CASSLGLAGGSYNEQFF.

The gene calls are TRBV21-1 and TRBJ2-7; the DNA was not compared with TRBD2, the D call given in the table. TRBV21-1 is assigned pseudogene status. The CDR3 contains 17 residues. The CDR3 sequence: CASSKKLTSGRNTEQYF. In nucleotides, the CDR3 is TGTGCCAGCAGCAAAAAACTGACTAGCGGGAGAAATACCGAGCAGTACTTC.

The genes are TRBV7-9 and TRBJ1-1; D call uncertain. V lost 3 bases to trimming and J lost 6 bases, with 8 bases between them. Germline values: CDR1 SEHNR, CDR2 FQNEAQ (reference sequence). The CDR3 has 12 amino acids. CDR3 sequence: CASSFGPSEAFF. Written as DNA, the CDR3 is TGTGCCAGCAGCTTTGGCCCGTCTGAAGCTTTCTTT.

The chain couples TRBV19 to TRBJ1-2, with 8 bases fitting TRBD1. V shed 7 bases, J shed 6 bases, and the junction held 7 bases outside the gene matches. The germline V gene encodes CDR1 LNHDA and CDR2 SQIVND (reference sequence). The CDR3 totals 13 residues. The CDR3 bases are TGTGCCAGTAACTTGGACAGGGACCATGGCTACACCTTC. Translated: CASNLDRDHGYTF.

This clone was observed a handful of times. The genes are TRBV3-1 (or the pseudogene TRBV3-2) and TRBJ1-6, with D perhaps TRBD1 (5 bases). This CDR3 is built from 13 residues. Germline V lookup: CDR1 LGHDT, CDR2 YNNKEL (reference sequence). V was clipped by 8 bases and J by 9 bases, with 14 bases between them. Written as DNA, the CDR3 is TGTGCCAGCTCTTCTACAGGAGTTTCACCCCTCCACTTT. This codes for CASSSTGVSPLHF.

This clone was counted between two and nine times. The chain employs TRBV7-2 and TRBJ2-1; D is ambiguous. V dropped 1 base and J dropped 10 bases, with 11 bases sitting between them. This CDR3 is 13 amino acids long. Germline CDR1 and CDR2: SGHTA and FQGNSA. CDR3 DNA sequence: TGTGCCAGCAGCTTAGAGGTTTGGGTAGAGCAGTTCTTC. Its protein is CASSLEVWVEQFF.

V usage is TRBV3-1 (or the pseudogene TRBV3-2) and J usage is TRBJ2-3; no reliable D call. The CDR3 is 17 residues long. With 5 bases removed from V and 5 bases from J, the gap between germline ends came to 23 bases. Per the germline V gene, CDR1 is LGHDT and CDR2 is YNNKEL (reference sequence). CDR3 sequence (DNA): TGTGCCAGCAGCGAAGGAAACGGTTGGATAGCTGTAGATACGCAGTATTTT. This gives the protein CASSEGNGWIAVDTQYF.

The chain uses TRBV4-1 and TRBJ1-6; D gene uncertain. This CDR3 is 14 amino acids long. Trimming shortened V by 1 base and J by 6 bases, and 7 bases separated the two germline ends. Germline V gives CDR1 MGHRA, CDR2 YSYEKL. CDR3 sequence (DNA): TGCGCCAGCAGCCAAGTTGAGGGTAATTCACCCCTCCACTTT. Translated: CASSQVEGNSPLHF.

This clone has only one observation. The genes are TRBV9 and TRBJ2-7; a weak D match, TRBD2 (6 bases). CDR1 SGDLS and CDR2 YYNGEE come from the germline V gene. This CDR3 is built from 17 residues. V was cut by 4 bases and J by 4 bases, with 24 bases left in between. CDR3 DNA sequence: TGTGCCAGCAGCCCCCACCCCAGTCGAACGGGAGCGTACGAGCAGTACTTC. It is translated as CASSPHPSRTGAYEQYF. Using reference TRBV9 and TRBJ2-7 for the parts outside the CDR3, the full variable domain is DSGVTQTPKHLITATGQRVTLRCSPRSGDLSVYWYQQSLDQGLQFLIQYYNGEERAKGNILERFSAQQFPDLHSELNLSSLELGDSALYFCASSPHPSRTGAYEQYFGPGTRLTVT.

The J gene is TRBJ2-1, the V gene TRBV27, with 8 bases fitting TRBD2. Per germline, CDR1 MNHEY and CDR2 SMNVEV (reference sequence). There are 17 residues in the CDR3. The V gene end was trimmed by 2 bases and the J gene end by 0 bases; junction bases not matched to a gene: 6. CDR3 coding DNA: TGTGCCAGCAGTTTAAGGGGGGCGGGAGGCTCCTACAATGAGCAGTTCTTC. Translated, it gives CASSLRGAGGSYNEQFF.

The chain links TRBV29-1 to TRBJ1-1; unclear D gene. The CDR3 totals 16 residues. V lost 3 bases to trimming and J lost 3 bases, with 20 bases between them. CDR1 SQVTM and CDR2 ANQGSEA come from the germline V gene. The CDR3 reads CSVEGMRIGTDTEAFF. The CDR3 DNA sequence: TGCAGCGTTGAGGGGATGAGAATTGGCACGGACACTGAAGCTTTCTTT.

CDR3: CASSVTGTYEQYF. In DNA, the CDR3 is TGTGCCAGTAGCGTGACAGGGACCTACGAGCAGTACTTC. The rearrangement uses TRBV19 and TRBJ2-7; 7 nucleotides align to TRBD1. CDR3 length: 13 amino acids. Germline assignment: CDR1 LNHDA and CDR2 SQIVND (reference sequence). The junction had 4 bases not matched to a gene; V was cut back by 6 bases and J by 2 bases.

This chain uses TRBV7-2 with TRBJ2-1; 8 nucleotides agree with TRBD1. Unmatched junction bases numbered 8, after V lost 5 bases and J lost 8 bases. This CDR3 spans 14 amino acids. Per germline, CDR1 SGHTA and CDR2 FQGNSA. The DNA of the CDR3 is TGTGCCAGCAGCACTCGCAGGGGGCGGGATGAGCAGTTCTTC. Translation: CASSTRRGRDEQFF.